These 16 T cell receptor beta chains were sequenced from one sample in a study of cytomegalovirus exposure and HLA in healthy donors. 60 Vbeta and 13 Jbeta primers were used in PCR. Repertoires were generated with immunoSEQ multiplex PCR, while TCRdb's copy carries only in-frame clones and drops some. The sample lists around 130,000 clones; 8.5% were seen once. Sequenced sample: PBMCs. These receptors came from a man in his forties in good health and CMV-seronegative.

This clone was observed a handful of times. The V call is TRBV28, the J call TRBJ1-1; weak D call: TRBD1 (5 bases). CDR3 length: 13 amino acids. Trimming stripped 4 bases from V and 0 bases from J, with 6 bases between. Germline lookup yields CDR1 MDHEN and CDR2 SYDVKM. The CDR3 spells CASSSGMNTEAFF. As DNA, the CDR3 is TGTGCCAGCAGTTCAGGGATGAACACTGAAGCTTTCTTT.

This clone was observed a handful of times. The chain links TRBV2 to TRBJ2-2; 14 bases match TRBD2. The CDR3 is made up of 16 amino acids. CDR1 is SNHLY and CDR2 is FYNNEI in the germline V gene. J gave up 7 bases and V 6 bases, and 7 bases lay outside the gene matches. The CDR3 loop reads CASSSGLAGEVGELFF. The CDR3, as DNA: TGTGCCAGCAGCTCGGGACTAGCGGGGGAGGTCGGGGAGCTGTTTTTT.

This clone was seen a handful of times. The rearrangement uses TRBV10-1 and TRBJ1-1; D remains unclear. The CDR3 runs 13 residues. CDR1 and CDR2 (germline): WNHNN, SYGVQD (reference sequence). The germline V and J ends were trimmed by 6 bases and 1 base, with 9 bases remaining between them. CDR3 bases: TGCGCCAGCAGCCCAGGTGGGAACACTGAAGCTTTCTTT. Residues: CASSPGGNTEAFF.

This clone was observed a handful of times. V usage is TRBV4-1 and J usage is TRBJ1-6, with unresolved D. The CDR3 is made up of 16 amino acids. Deletions cut 0 bases from V and 9 bases from J, with 15 bases between. Germline CDR1 is MGHRA and CDR2 is YSYEKL. DNA for the CDR3: TGCGCCAGCAGCCAAGACGGGTCTCCGGGAATTTCACCCCTCCACTTT. Protein product: CASSQDGSPGISPLHF.

The chain links TRBV18 to TRBJ2-5, with 11 bases fitting TRBD2. V lost 3 bases and J lost 1; bases outside the gene matches: 7. This CDR3 spans 17 amino acids. In germline, CDR1 is KGHSH, CDR2 LQKENI. The CDR3 is CASSPKTGTSGQETQYF. The CDR3 nucleotides read TGTGCCAGCTCACCGAAAACCGGGACTAGCGGCCAAGAGACCCAGTACTTC.

J is TRBJ2-2 and V is TRBV28, with TRBD2 matching 8 bases. Germline V gene data show CDR1 as MDHEN and CDR2 as SYDVKM. The CDR3 spans 15 residues. V trimming: 7 bases; J trimming: 5 bases; junction bases outside the gene matches: 9. The CDR3 DNA reads TGTGCCAGCAATATCCTTAGCGGGGTAACCGGGGAGCTGTTTTTT. Translation: CASNILSGVTGELFF.

This clone appeared a few times. The rearrangement joins TRBV7-8 to TRBJ1-1; no definite D call. V was trimmed by 2 bases and J by 11 bases, leaving 15 bases between them. Germline V lookup: CDR1 SGHVS, CDR2 FQNEAQ. The length of the CDR3 is 13 residues. The CDR3 loop reads CASSLRRLGLAFF. CDR3 nucleotides: TGTGCCAGCAGCTTAAGGCGGCTCGGTTTGGCTTTCTTT.

CDR3 sequence: CASSSTGPEAFF. CDR3 sequence (DNA): TGTGCCAGCAGCTCTACAGGACCTGAAGCTTTCTTT. V gene TRBV5-4 combines with J gene TRBJ1-1; D is perhaps TRBD1 (5 bases). The CDR3 contains 12 residues. Germline lookup yields CDR1 SGHNT and CDR2 YYREEE (reference sequence). Trimming pared 3 bases from V and 6 bases from J, leaving 9 bases between.

This clone was picked up a small number of times. This chain uses TRBV4-1 with TRBJ2-5, with 9 bases that match TRBD2. The CDR3 covers 15 residues. The germline V gene encodes CDR1 MGHRA and CDR2 YSYEKL. V gave up 1 base and J gave up 5 bases; unmatched junction bases: 5. Written as DNA, the CDR3 is TGCGCCAGCAGCCAAGGCGTCCTAGCGGGGGAGACCCAGTACTTC. Translation gives CASSQGVLAGETQYF.

V usage is TRBV10-1 and J usage is TRBJ2-3; 10 nucleotides align to TRBD2. Germline trimming cut 7 bases from V and 1 base from J; bases unmatched to any gene: 5. This CDR3 region has 15 residues. Looked up from germline, CDR1 is WNHNN and CDR2 is SYGVQD (reference sequence). The CDR3 nucleotides read TGCGCCAGCATCGTAAGCGGGGGGGGCACAGATACGCAGTATTTT. Its translation: CASIVSGGGTDTQYF.

This clone has more than one count but fewer than ten. The gene calls are TRBV4-3 and TRBJ2-5; no reliable D call. Germline V lookup: CDR1 LGHNA, CDR2 YSLEER. The CDR3 sequence is 14 residues long. Trimming shortened V by 3 bases and J by 0 bases, and 8 bases separated the two germline ends. CDR3 coding DNA: TGCGCCAGCAGCCAGCGTCGGTACCAAGAGACCCAGTACTTC. Translation gives CASSQRRYQETQYF.

This clone was counted only a few times. The chain links TRBV28 to TRBJ2-3; TRBD1 agrees at 8 bases. Trimming removed 6 bases from V and 3 bases from J; junction bases left unmatched: 2. The length of the CDR3 is 13 residues. The germline CDR1 and CDR2 sequences are MDHEN and SYDVKM. CDR3 coding DNA: TGTGCCAGCAGGGACAGGGTAACAGATACGCAGTATTTT. This gives the protein CASRDRVTDTQYF.

The J gene is TRBJ2-3, the V gene TRBV18, with 9 bases matching TRBD2. Germline loops: CDR1 KGHSH, CDR2 LQKENI. The CDR3 has 15 residues. The trim removed 2 bases at V and 6 bases at J, leaving 6 bases unmatched. CDR3 sequence reads: CASSPESSGADTQYF. CDR3 coding DNA: TGTGCCAGCTCACCAGAGTCTAGCGGGGCGGATACGCAGTATTTT.

The chain employs TRBV10-2 and TRBJ2-2; 16 bases line up with TRBD2. The CDR3 has 18 amino acids. CDR1 is WSHSY and CDR2 is SAAADI in the germline V gene. Trimming cost V 10 bases and J 4 bases; bases outside gene matches: 12. CDR3 sequence (DNA): TGCGCCACCGCGGGGACTAGCGGGGGGGCCAGGGGCACCGGGGAGCTGTTTTTT. Amino acids: CATAGTSGGARGTGELFF.

This clone was observed a few times. V usage is TRBV7-2 and J usage is TRBJ1-5; a weak D match, TRBD1 (5 bases). The germline V gene encodes CDR1 SGHTA and CDR2 FQGNSA. The CDR3 length is 13 residues. V lost 4 bases and J lost 6, with 10 bases in between. Here the CDR3 DNA reads TGTGCCAGCAGCTCCGGGGGAGGTCAGCCCCAGCATTTT. Translated: CASSSGGGQPQHF.

This clone has at least ten counts. This chain connects TRBV19 to TRBJ1-1; D call uncertain. The germline CDR1 and CDR2 sequences are LNHDA and SQIVND (reference sequence). CDR3 length equals 14 residues. V lost 8 bases and J lost 0, with 13 bases in between. The CDR3 loop reads CASSRTEMNTEAFF. The CDR3 DNA reads TGTGCCAGTTCCCGAACCGAGATGAACACTGAAGCTTTCTTT.